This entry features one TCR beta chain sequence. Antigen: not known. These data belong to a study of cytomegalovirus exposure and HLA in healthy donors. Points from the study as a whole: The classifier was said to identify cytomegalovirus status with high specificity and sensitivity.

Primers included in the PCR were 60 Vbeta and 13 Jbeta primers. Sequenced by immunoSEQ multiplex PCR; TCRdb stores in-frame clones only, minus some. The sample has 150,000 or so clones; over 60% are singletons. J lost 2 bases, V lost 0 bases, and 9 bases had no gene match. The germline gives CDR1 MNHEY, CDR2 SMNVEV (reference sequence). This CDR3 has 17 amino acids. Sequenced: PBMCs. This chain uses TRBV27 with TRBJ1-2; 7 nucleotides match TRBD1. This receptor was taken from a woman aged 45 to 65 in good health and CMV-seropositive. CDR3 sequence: CASSLSRGQGENYGYTF. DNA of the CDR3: TGTGCCAGCAGTTTATCGAGAGGGCAGGGGGAGAACTATGGCTACACCTTC.